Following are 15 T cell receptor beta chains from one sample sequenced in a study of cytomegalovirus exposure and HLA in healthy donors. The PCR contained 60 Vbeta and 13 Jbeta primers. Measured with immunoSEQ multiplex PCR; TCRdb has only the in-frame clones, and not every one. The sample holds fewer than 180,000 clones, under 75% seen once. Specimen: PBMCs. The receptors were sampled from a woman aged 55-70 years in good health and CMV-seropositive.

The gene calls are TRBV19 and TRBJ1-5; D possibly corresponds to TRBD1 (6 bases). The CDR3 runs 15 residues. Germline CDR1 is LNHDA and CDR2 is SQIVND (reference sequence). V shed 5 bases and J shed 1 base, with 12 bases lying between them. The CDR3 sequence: CASSRGGLSNQPQHF. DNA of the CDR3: TGTGCCAGTAGTCGGGGGGGGCTGAGCAATCAGCCCCAGCATTTT.

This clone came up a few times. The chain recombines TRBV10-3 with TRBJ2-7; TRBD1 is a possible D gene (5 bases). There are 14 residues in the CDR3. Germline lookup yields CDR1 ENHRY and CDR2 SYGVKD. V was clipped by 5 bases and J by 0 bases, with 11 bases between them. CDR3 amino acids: CAISSGLDSYEQYF. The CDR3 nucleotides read TGTGCCATCAGTTCAGGGTTAGACTCCTACGAGCAGTACTTC.

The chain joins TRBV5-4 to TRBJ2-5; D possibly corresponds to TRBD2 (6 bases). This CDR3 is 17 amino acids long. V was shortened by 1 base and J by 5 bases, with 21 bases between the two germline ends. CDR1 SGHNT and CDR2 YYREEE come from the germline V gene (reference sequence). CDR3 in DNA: TGTGCCAGCAGCTTGAGTCTGGAGGGCCTGAGGCGGGAGACCCAGTACTTC. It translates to CASSLSLEGLRRETQYF.

CDR3 in DNA: TGTGCCAGCACCCGGGACAGGGGGGCAGAGACCCAGTACTTC. It codes for CASTRDRGAETQYF. This chain links TRBV2 with TRBJ2-5; 11 bases are a match to TRBD1. The CDR3 runs 14 residues. J was trimmed by 4 bases and V by 7 bases; bases with no gene match: 5. Germline CDR1 is SNHLY and CDR2 is FYNNEI.

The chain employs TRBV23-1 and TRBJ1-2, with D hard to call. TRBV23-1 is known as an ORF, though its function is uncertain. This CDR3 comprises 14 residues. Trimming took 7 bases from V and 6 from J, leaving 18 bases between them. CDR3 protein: CASKQRYLIHGYTF. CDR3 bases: TGCGCCAGCAAGCAGCGGTATTTAATTCATGGCTACACCTTC.

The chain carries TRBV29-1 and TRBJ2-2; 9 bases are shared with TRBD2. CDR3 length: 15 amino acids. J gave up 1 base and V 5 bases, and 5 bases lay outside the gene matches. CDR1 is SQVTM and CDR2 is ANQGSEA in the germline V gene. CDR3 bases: TGCAGCGTTATAAAGACTAGCGGGAACACCGGGGAGCTGTTTTTT. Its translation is CSVIKTSGNTGELFF.

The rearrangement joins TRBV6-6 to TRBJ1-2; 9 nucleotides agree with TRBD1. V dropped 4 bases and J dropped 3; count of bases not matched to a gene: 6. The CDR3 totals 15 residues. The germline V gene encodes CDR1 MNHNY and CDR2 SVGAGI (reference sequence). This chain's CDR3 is CASSLTGGEYYGYTF. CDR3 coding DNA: TGTGCCAGCAGTTTAACAGGGGGCGAGTACTATGGCTACACCTTC.

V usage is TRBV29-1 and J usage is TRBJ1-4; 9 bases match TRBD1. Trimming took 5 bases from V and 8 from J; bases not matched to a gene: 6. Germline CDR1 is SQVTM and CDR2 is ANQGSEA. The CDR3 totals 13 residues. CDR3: CSVSGTGYEKLFF. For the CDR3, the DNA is TGCAGCGTTTCCGGGACAGGGTACGAAAAACTGTTTTTT.

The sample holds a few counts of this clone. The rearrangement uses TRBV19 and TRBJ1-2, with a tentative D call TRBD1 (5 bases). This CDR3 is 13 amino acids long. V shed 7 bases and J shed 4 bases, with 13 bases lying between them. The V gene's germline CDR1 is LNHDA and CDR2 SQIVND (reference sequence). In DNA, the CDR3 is TGTGCCAGTAAGGGTACAGGACCCTATGGCTACACCTTC. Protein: CASKGTGPYGYTF.

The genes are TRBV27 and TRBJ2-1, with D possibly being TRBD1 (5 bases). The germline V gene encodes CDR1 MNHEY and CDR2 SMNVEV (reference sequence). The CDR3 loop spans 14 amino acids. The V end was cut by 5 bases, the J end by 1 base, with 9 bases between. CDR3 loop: CASSQDRSYNEQFF. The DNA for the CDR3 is TGTGCCAGCAGTCAAGACAGATCCTACAATGAGCAGTTCTTC.

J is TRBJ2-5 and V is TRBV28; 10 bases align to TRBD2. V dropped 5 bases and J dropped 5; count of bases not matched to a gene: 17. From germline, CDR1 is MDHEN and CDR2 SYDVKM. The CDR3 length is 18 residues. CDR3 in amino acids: CASSIGQAGLANTETQYF. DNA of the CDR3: TGTGCCAGCAGTATCGGACAGGCGGGACTAGCGAATACCGAGACCCAGTACTTC.

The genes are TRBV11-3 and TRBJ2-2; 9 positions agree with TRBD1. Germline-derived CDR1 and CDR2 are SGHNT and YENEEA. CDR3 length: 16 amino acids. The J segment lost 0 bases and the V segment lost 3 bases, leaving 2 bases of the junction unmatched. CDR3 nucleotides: TGTGCCAGCAGCTTCCGACAGGGGGCGAACACCGGGGAGCTGTTTTTT. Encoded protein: CASSFRQGANTGELFF. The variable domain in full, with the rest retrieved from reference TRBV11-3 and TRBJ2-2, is EAGVVQSPRYKIIEKKQPVAFWCNPISGHNTLYWYLQNLGQGPELLIRYENEEAVDDSQLPKDRFSAERLKGVDSTLKIQPAELGDSAVYLCASSFRQGANTGELFFGEGSRLTVL.

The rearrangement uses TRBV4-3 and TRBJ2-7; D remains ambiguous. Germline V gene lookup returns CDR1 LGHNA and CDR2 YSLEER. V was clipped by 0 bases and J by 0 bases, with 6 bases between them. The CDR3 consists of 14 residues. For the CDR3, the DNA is TGCGCCAGCAGCCAAGACCCGAGCTCCTACGAGCAGTACTTC. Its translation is CASSQDPSSYEQYF.

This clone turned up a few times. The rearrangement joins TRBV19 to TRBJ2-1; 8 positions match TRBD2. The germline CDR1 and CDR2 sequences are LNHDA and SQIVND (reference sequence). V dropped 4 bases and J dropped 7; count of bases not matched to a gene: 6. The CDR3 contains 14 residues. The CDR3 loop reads CASSTTSGRNEQFF. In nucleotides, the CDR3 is TGTGCCAGTAGTACGACGAGCGGGAGAAATGAGCAGTTCTTC. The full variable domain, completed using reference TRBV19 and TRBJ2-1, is DGGITQSPKYLFRKEGQNVTLSCEQNLNHDAMYWYRQDPGQGLRLIYYSQIVNDFQKGDIAEGYSVSREKKESFPLTVTSAQKNPTAFYLCASSTTSGRNEQFFGPGTRLTVL.

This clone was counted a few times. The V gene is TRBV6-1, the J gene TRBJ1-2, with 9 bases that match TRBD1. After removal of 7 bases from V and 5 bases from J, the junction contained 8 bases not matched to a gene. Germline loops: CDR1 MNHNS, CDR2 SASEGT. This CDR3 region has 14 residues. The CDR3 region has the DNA TGTGCCAGCACCCAGACAGGGGGATATTATGGCTACACCTTC. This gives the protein CASTQTGGYYGYTF.